This TCR beta chain originates from a study of T cells in Graves' hyperthyroidism and ophthalmopathy. The V and J ends lost 5 bases and 3 bases respectively, with 17 bases between them. The CDR3 spans 15 residues. Germline V gene data show CDR1 as DFQATT and CDR2 as SNEGSKA (reference sequence). Exclusion followed for patients with uncontrolled infection, other autoimmune disease, pregnancy or lactation. Amplification yielded TCR beta CDR3 regions, with RNA transcripts as the source. TCR CDR3 regions were first amplified by RT-PCR with HTBI primers. Each CDR3 protein gets one entry after TCRdb re-called the multiplex PCR reads with MiXCR. The top ten clones hold 34% of a sample with hundreds of thousands of distinct CDR3 sequences, more than 20% of them seen once.

This TCR derives from a young man with Graves' ophthalmopathy. Sequences were obtained from blood. The chain recombines TRBV20-1 with TRBJ2-1; D is ambiguous. CDR3 sequence reads: CSAHLKATGYNEQFF. CDR3 bases: TGCAGTGCTCATTTGAAAGCGACGGGCTACAATGAGCAGTTCTTC.